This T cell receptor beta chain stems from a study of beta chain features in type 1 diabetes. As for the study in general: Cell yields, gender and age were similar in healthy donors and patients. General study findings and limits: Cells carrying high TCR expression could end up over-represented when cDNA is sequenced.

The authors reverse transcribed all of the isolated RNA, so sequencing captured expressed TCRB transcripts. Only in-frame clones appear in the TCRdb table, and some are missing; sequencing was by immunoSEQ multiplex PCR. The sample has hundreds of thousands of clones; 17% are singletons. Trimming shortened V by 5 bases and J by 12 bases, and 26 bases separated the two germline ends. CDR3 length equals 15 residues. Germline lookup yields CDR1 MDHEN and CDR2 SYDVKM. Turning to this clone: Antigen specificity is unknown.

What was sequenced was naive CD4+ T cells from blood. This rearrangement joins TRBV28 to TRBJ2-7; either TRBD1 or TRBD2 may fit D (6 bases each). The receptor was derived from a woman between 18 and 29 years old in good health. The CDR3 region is CASSPQDRYQRGGYF. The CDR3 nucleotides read TGTGCCAGCAGTCCACAAGACAGGTACCAGAGGGGAGGGTACTTC.